This T cell receptor (beta chain) was identified in a study of cytomegalovirus exposure and HLA in healthy donors. The wider study: A prior study identified just under 120 million unique TCR beta sequences from about 180 million T cells. Study observations and caveats: In a later analysis, most CMV-associated TCR beta chains appeared HLA-restricted. One later analysis reportedly identified an Asian-associated ancestry cluster that showed fewer N-insertions than the roughly 640-donor mean. Data from an earlier analysis indicated that most TCR beta V segments were productive either about 90% or about 30% of the time.

V lost 0 bases and J lost 4; bases outside the gene matches: 3. This CDR3 contains 15 residues. Germline assignment: CDR1 SGHRS and CDR2 YFSETQ. PCR involved 60 Vbeta and 13 Jbeta primers. Here immunoSEQ multiplex PCR was the method, and the copy in TCRdb shows in-frame clones only, minus some. This sample carries about 170,000 clones, approximately 81% of them seen once, and the ten largest clones take roughly 0.75%. Note on this clone: Its antigen is not identified.

The gene calls are TRBV5-1 and TRBJ2-5, with TRBD1 matching 10 bases. Sequencing input: PBMCs. The receptor's source is a woman aged 18-29 years in good health and CMV-seronegative. The CDR3 protein is CASSLAGQGGETQYF. In DNA form, the CDR3 reads TGCGCCAGCAGCTTGGCAGGACAGGGGGGAGAGACCCAGTACTTC.